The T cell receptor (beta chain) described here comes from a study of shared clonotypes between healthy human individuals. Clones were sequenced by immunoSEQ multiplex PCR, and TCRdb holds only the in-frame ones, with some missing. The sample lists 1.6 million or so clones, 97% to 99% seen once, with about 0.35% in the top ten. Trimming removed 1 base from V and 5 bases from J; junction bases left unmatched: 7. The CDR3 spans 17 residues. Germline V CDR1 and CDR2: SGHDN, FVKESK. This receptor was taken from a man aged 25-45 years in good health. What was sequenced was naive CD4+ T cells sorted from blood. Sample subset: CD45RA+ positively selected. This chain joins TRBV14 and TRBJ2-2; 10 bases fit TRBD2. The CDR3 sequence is CASSQALLAGVTGELFF. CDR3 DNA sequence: TGTGCCAGCAGCCAAGCGCTCCTAGCGGGAGTTACCGGGGAGCTGTTTTTT. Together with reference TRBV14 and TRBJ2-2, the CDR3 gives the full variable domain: EAGVTQFPSHSVIEKGQTVTLRCDPISGHDNLYWYRRVMGKEIKFLLHFVKESKQDESGMPNNRFLAERTGGTYSTLKVQPAELEDSGVYFCASSQALLAGVTGELFFGEGSRLTVL.